This passage covers 13 T cell receptor beta chains from one sample sequenced in a study of tumor-infiltrating lymphocytes in localized non-small cell lung cancer. Using immunoSEQ multiplex PCR, the repertoire was profiled, and TCRdb retains in-frame clones only, with some absent. This table holds about 6,500 clones, 50% to 70% found once. The sequenced sample consisted of uninvolved lung tissue not adjacent to the tumor. The source is a human donor with non-small cell lung cancer.

V is TRBV6-6 and J is TRBJ1-5; D is unclear. The length of the CDR3 is 13 residues. Germline CDR1 reads MNHNY; CDR2 reads SVGAGI (reference sequence). V was cut by 7 bases and J by 4 bases, with 11 bases left in between. The DNA of the CDR3 is TGTGCCAGCACCCCACGGCTGAATCAGCCCCAGCATTTT. Translated: CASTPRLNQPQHF.

This chain joins TRBV6-5 and TRBJ1-1, with 8 bases that match TRBD1. CDR3 size: 15 residues. V lost 2 bases, J lost 3 bases, and 5 bases stayed unmatched. Germline V gives CDR1 MNHEY, CDR2 SVGAGI. CDR3 residues: CASSYTTGEDTEAFF. For the CDR3, the DNA is TGTGCCAGCAGTTACACGACAGGGGAGGACACTGAAGCTTTCTTT.

The chain combines TRBV25-1 with TRBJ1-2; no definite D call. Germline V lookup: CDR1 MGHDK, CDR2 SYGVNS. Trimming left V 6 bases short and J 4 bases short, with 6 bases between. The CDR3 is made up of 11 amino acids. CDR3: CASRSGYGYTF. The CDR3 region has the DNA TGTGCCAGCAGGTCGGGCTATGGCTACACCTTC.

V and J are TRBV5-6 and TRBJ2-1; D gene unclear. The germline gives CDR1 SGHDT, CDR2 YYEEEE. The length of the CDR3 is 13 residues. The V gene lost 3 bases and the J gene lost 2 bases, with 6 bases spanning the gap. The CDR3, as DNA: TGTGCCAGCAGCTCCGCCCCCTACAATGAGCAGTTCTTC. It encodes CASSSAPYNEQFF.

The chain recombines TRBV4-1 with TRBJ2-1; D perhaps matches TRBD1 (5 bases). V lost 1 base and J lost 0, with 10 bases in between. Looked up from germline, CDR1 is MGHRA and CDR2 is YSYEKL. The CDR3 is 16 amino acids. The CDR3 loop reads CASSQVKGASYNEQFF. The CDR3, as DNA: TGCGCCAGCAGCCAAGTTAAAGGGGCCTCCTACAATGAGCAGTTCTTC.

J is TRBJ1-5 and V is TRBV9, with D perhaps TRBD1 (6 bases). Germline CDR1 reads SGDLS; CDR2 reads YYNGEE. The CDR3 sequence is 12 residues long. Trimming took 0 bases from V and 9 from J, leaving 7 bases between them. The CDR3, as DNA: TGTGCCAGCAGCGTAGAGGGGGGGCCCCAGCATTTT. Its protein is CASSVEGGPQHF.

This clone was observed a few times. V usage is TRBV5-1 and J usage is TRBJ2-7, with 7 nucleotides matching TRBD1. Germline CDR1 and CDR2: SGHRS and YFSETQ. The CDR3 is 15 amino acids. Trimming removed 0 bases from V and 9 bases from J; junction bases left unmatched: 12. Written as DNA, the CDR3 is TGCGCCAGCAGCTTGGATCCCGGGACAGCCTCTGGGCAGTACTTC. This gives the protein CASSLDPGTASGQYF. Drawing the rest from reference TRBV5-1 and TRBJ2-7, the complete variable domain is KAGVTQTPRYLIKTRGQQVTLSCSPISGHRSVSWYQQTPGQGLQFLFEYFSETQRNKGNFPGRFSGRQFSNSRSEMNVSTLELGDSALYLCASSLDPGTASGQYFGPGTRLTVT.

The chain employs TRBV29-1 and TRBJ2-7; D might be TRBD1 (5 bases). Trimming stripped 0 bases from V and 5 bases from J, with 8 bases between. Germline CDR1 and CDR2: SQVTM and ANQGSEA. This CDR3 spans 12 amino acids. CDR3 in DNA: TGCAGCGTTGAAGATCCCAGGGACGAGCAGTACTTC. It encodes CSVEDPRDEQYF.

In this sample, this clone turned up a few times. The J gene is TRBJ1-3, the V gene TRBV7-6, with D unresolved. Germline lookup yields CDR1 SGHVS and CDR2 FNYEAQ. Trimming cost V 1 base and J 0 bases, with 7 bases left between them. There are 15 residues in the CDR3. DNA of the CDR3: TGTGCCAGCAGCTTAGATGGGTACTCTGGAAACACCATATATTTT. Translating gives CASSLDGYSGNTIYF.

The chain recombines TRBV18 with TRBJ2-5; tentatively, D is TRBD1 or TRBD2 (6 bases each). There are 14 residues in the CDR3. The germline gives CDR1 KGHSH, CDR2 LQKENI. The ends were cut back, 2 bases at V and 3 bases at J, with 10 bases in the middle. In DNA form, the CDR3 reads TGTGCCAGCTCACCAAGGGGGGAAGAAGAGACCCAGTACTTC. This codes for CASSPRGEEETQYF.

The chain employs TRBV6-1 and TRBJ1-1; the D gene is possibly TRBD1 (5 bases). The V end lost 6 bases, the J end lost 3 bases, and 14 bases lay between the germline ends. Germline-derived CDR1 and CDR2 are MNHNS and SASEGT. The CDR3 totals 14 residues. CDR3 bases: TGTGCCAGCAGGGAAACAGGTCGAGACACTGAAGCTTTCTTT. This gives the protein CASRETGRDTEAFF.

This clone was detected a few times. The chain uses TRBV19 and TRBJ2-7, with D perhaps matching TRBD1 (6 bases). The ends were cut back, 6 bases at V and 0 bases at J, with 15 bases in the middle. The CDR3 covers 15 residues. In germline, CDR1 is LNHDA, CDR2 SQIVND (reference sequence). In DNA form, the CDR3 reads TGTGCCAGTAGCCCGGGACATCAGAGCTCCTACGAGCAGTACTTC. This sequence encodes CASSPGHQSSYEQYF.

The genes are TRBV9 and TRBJ1-1; D is ambiguous. The V end lost 1 base, the J end lost 1 base, and 5 bases lay between the germline ends. Germline CDR1 and CDR2: SGDLS and YYNGEE. This CDR3 has 13 residues. CDR3 in amino acids: CASSVRGNTEAFF. The CDR3 nucleotides read TGTGCCAGCAGCGTAAGAGGGAACACTGAAGCTTTCTTT.